This TCR beta chain was sequenced for a study of cytomegalovirus exposure and HLA in healthy donors. This clone was counted between two and nine times. The PCR was carried out with 60 Vbeta primers and 13 Jbeta primers. The assay was immunoSEQ multiplex PCR, and TCRdb's table has in-frame clones only and misses some. Altogether approximately 150,000 clones are present, about three quarters being singletons, with the ten largest covering 2% to 3%. V gave up 4 bases and J gave up 4 bases; unmatched junction bases: 7. The CDR3 spans 15 residues. From germline, CDR1 is LNHDA and CDR2 SQIVND (reference sequence).

The sequenced sample consisted of PBMCs. The J gene is TRBJ1-5, the V gene TRBV19, with 7 bases aligning to TRBD1. The clonotype was recovered from a woman in her thirties or forties in good health and CMV-seropositive. Written as DNA, the CDR3 is TGTGCCAGTAGTACGGGACAGTACAATAATCAGCCCCAGCATTTT. Its protein product is CASSTGQYNNQPQHF.